This passage covers 28 T cell receptor beta chains from one sample sequenced in a study of shared clonotypes between healthy human individuals. Clones were sequenced by immunoSEQ multiplex PCR, and TCRdb holds only the in-frame ones, with some missing. The data hold 2,100,000 or so clones, with approximately 95% observed a single time. The source material was naive CD4+ T cells sorted from blood. The subset denotes: CD45RA+ positively selected. The receptor source for this set is a man between 18 and 29 years old in good health.

The J gene is TRBJ2-5, the V gene TRBV27; the match to TRBD2 covers 12 bases. The CDR3 runs to 15 residues. Per germline, CDR1 MNHEY and CDR2 SMNVEV (reference sequence). V trimming: 6 bases; J trimming: 5 bases; junction bases outside the gene matches: 7. CDR3 in amino acids: CASRSSGGAGETQYF. The DNA for the CDR3 is TGTGCCAGCAGATCTAGCGGGGGGGCCGGTGAGACCCAGTACTTC.

The V gene is TRBV5-4, the J gene TRBJ1-1; D is uncertain. CDR3 size: 15 residues. In germline, CDR1 is SGHNT, CDR2 YYREEE (reference sequence). The V gene lost 2 bases and the J gene lost 4 bases, with 15 bases spanning the gap. Written as DNA, the CDR3 is TGTGCCAGCAGCTTTGAGCCCAGACCGTCCACTGAAGCTTTCTTT. Translated, it gives CASSFEPRPSTEAFF.

The chain carries TRBV2 and TRBJ2-1; 8 nucleotides line up with TRBD1. V lost 9 bases and J lost 6; bases outside the gene matches: 1. CDR1 and CDR2 from the germline V gene are SNHLY and FYNNEI. The CDR3 has 11 amino acids. The DNA of the CDR3 is TGTGCCAGGGGACAGGCCAATGAGCAGTTCTTC. It yields the protein CARGQANEQFF.

The genes are TRBV4-3 and TRBJ1-2, with D possibly being TRBD1 (5 bases). Germline V CDR1 and CDR2: LGHNA, YSLEER. The CDR3 is 15 amino acids. The ends were cut back, 4 bases at V and 6 bases at J, with 18 bases in the middle. CDR3: CASSPTWDGSNGYTF. DNA of the CDR3: TGCGCCAGCAGCCCCACTTGGGACGGCTCGAATGGCTACACCTTC.

The chain couples TRBV6-6 to TRBJ1-3; no clear D gene. Trimming took 2 bases from V and 0 from J, leaving 8 bases between them. There are 15 residues in the CDR3. Germline assignment: CDR1 MNHNY and CDR2 SVGAGI (reference sequence). CDR3: CASSYDGISGNTIYF. CDR3 sequence (DNA): TGTGCCAGCAGTTACGACGGAATCTCTGGAAACACCATATATTTT.

CDR3: CSVDWQGIRGYTF. The CDR3 nucleotides are TGCAGCGTTGATTGGCAGGGAATTCGTGGCTACACCTTC. V usage is TRBV29-1 and J usage is TRBJ1-2, with D maybe TRBD1 (5 bases). V lost 3 bases to trimming and J lost 7 bases, with 15 bases between them. CDR3 length equals 13 residues. CDR1 is SQVTM and CDR2 is ANQGSEA in the germline V gene.

V is TRBV6-1 and J is TRBJ2-5; 7 bases are a match to TRBD1. This CDR3 is built from 13 residues. CDR1 and CDR2 from the germline V gene are MNHNS and SASEGT. V lost 8 bases, J lost 1 base, and 4 bases stayed unmatched. The CDR3 is CASSGTAQETQYF. The CDR3 DNA follows: TGTGCCAGCTCCGGGACAGCCCAAGAGACCCAGTACTTC.

The chain links TRBV5-1 to TRBJ2-5; 7 bases fit TRBD2. J gave up 0 bases and V 5 bases, and 7 bases lay outside the gene matches. The CDR3 spans 15 residues. Germline CDR1 reads SGHRS; CDR2 reads YFSETQ. CDR3 residues: CASRGLAANQETQYF. CDR3 DNA: TGCGCCAGCAGGGGGCTAGCGGCGAACCAAGAGACCCAGTACTTC.

The chain is built from TRBV9 and TRBJ2-1; tentatively, D is TRBD2 (6 bases). Between the trimmed V and J ends, which lost 2 bases and 2 bases, there was a span of 8 bases. Germline CDR1 and CDR2: SGDLS and YYNGEE. This CDR3 region has 14 residues. CDR3 in DNA: TGTGCCAGCAGCGTGGGGGAGGCCTACAATGAGCAGTTCTTC. Residues: CASSVGEAYNEQFF.

V is TRBV6-5 and J is TRBJ1-1, with D perhaps matching TRBD1 (5 bases). V was trimmed by 11 bases and J by 2 bases, leaving 15 bases between them. In germline, CDR1 is MNHEY, CDR2 SVGAGI. The CDR3 runs to 13 residues. The CDR3: CAARRDLNTEAFF. The CDR3 DNA reads as TGTGCCGCCCGGAGGGACTTAAACACTGAAGCTTTCTTT.

J is TRBJ2-2 and V is TRBV5-6; D is uncertain. The V gene's germline CDR1 is SGHDT and CDR2 YYEEEE. The V end lost 4 bases, the J end lost 5 bases, and 15 bases lay between the germline ends. The CDR3 contains 15 residues. The CDR3 sequence is CASSVLFVRTGELFF. The CDR3 coding sequence is TGTGCCAGCAGCGTTCTCTTTGTAAGGACCGGGGAGCTGTTTTTT.

This clone was detected once. The genes are TRBV11-2 and TRBJ2-1; a possible D gene is TRBD2 (6 bases). Germline V gene sequence: CDR1 SGHAT, CDR2 FQNNGV. Deletions cut 5 bases from V and 5 bases from J, with 10 bases between. The CDR3 has 13 residues. The CDR3 bases are TGTGCCAGCAGCCCATGGACTAACAATGAGCAGTTCTTC. This sequence encodes CASSPWTNNEQFF.

The chain uses TRBV28 and TRBJ2-5; TRBD2 matches at 7 bases. V dropped 7 bases and J dropped 3; count of bases not matched to a gene: 5. Germline CDR1 reads MDHEN; CDR2 reads SYDVKM. CDR3 size: 13 residues. The CDR3 DNA reads TGTGCCAGCAATCTAGCGGTAGAAGAGACCCAGTACTTC. It is translated as CASNLAVEETQYF.

This chain joins TRBV4-2 and TRBJ1-4; D is perhaps TRBD1 (6 bases). Looked up from germline, CDR1 is LGHNA and CDR2 is YNFKEQ. The ends were cut back, 4 bases at V and 0 bases at J, with 12 bases in the middle. The CDR3 is made up of 16 amino acids. CDR3 in DNA: TGTGCCAGCAGCCCGGGACATGCCTCAACTAATGAAAAACTGTTTTTT. This gives the protein CASSPGHASTNEKLFF.

This chain links TRBV9 with TRBJ2-1; TRBD2 matches at 14 bases. V trimming: 0 bases; J trimming: 9 bases; junction bases outside the gene matches: 11. This CDR3 is 18 amino acids long. Germline CDR1 is SGDLS and CDR2 is YYNGEE. CDR3 protein: CASSVEKKGTSGGSEQFF. DNA for the CDR3: TGTGCCAGCAGCGTAGAAAAAAAAGGGACTAGCGGGGGCAGTGAGCAGTTCTTC.

V usage is TRBV4-1 and J usage is TRBJ2-5; 14 bases fit TRBD2. The V segment lost 1 base and the J segment 5 bases; nucleotides outside the gene matches: 3. Looked up from germline, CDR1 is MGHRA and CDR2 is YSYEKL. The CDR3 length is 16 residues. This CDR3 is CASSQARTSGGETQYF. The CDR3 bases are TGCGCCAGCAGCCAAGCCCGGACTAGCGGGGGGGAGACCCAGTACTTC.

The gene calls are TRBV27 and TRBJ1-2; TRBD1 matches 9 bases. Trimming removed 4 bases from V and 4 bases from J; junction bases left unmatched: 4. CDR3 length: 14 amino acids. The germline CDR1 and CDR2 sequences are MNHEY and SMNVEV (reference sequence). CDR3 sequence: CASSYRGLAYGYTF. The DNA of the CDR3 is TGTGCCAGCAGTTACAGGGGGCTGGCCTATGGCTACACCTTC.

The chain uses TRBV14 and TRBJ2-7, with 14 bases fitting TRBD2. The CDR3 spans 16 residues. Trimming cost V 3 bases and J 5 bases; bases outside gene matches: 6. The germline gives CDR1 SGHDN, CDR2 FVKESK. CDR3 in DNA: TGTGCCAGCAGCCAGACTAGCGGGAGGGCCACACACGAGCAGTACTTC. It is translated as CASSQTSGRATHEQYF.

The V call is TRBV7-3, the J call TRBJ2-3; 11 bases agree with TRBD2. Germline CDR1 is SGHTA and CDR2 is FQGTGA. CDR3 length equals 18 residues. Trimming removed 0 bases from V and 1 base from J; junction bases left unmatched: 6. The CDR3 nucleotides read TGTGCCAGCAGCTTAACCCAGACTAGCGGGGCCGGCACAGATACGCAGTATTTT. It encodes CASSLTQTSGAGTDTQYF.

The CDR3 spells CASSLGRGAHNEQFF. The CDR3 nucleotides are TGTGCCAGCAGCTTAGGGCGGGGTGCTCACAATGAGCAGTTCTTC. This chain joins TRBV7-9 and TRBJ2-1; possibly TRBD2 for D (6 bases). The CDR3 is made up of 15 amino acids. Germline lookup yields CDR1 SEHNR and CDR2 FQNEAQ (reference sequence). The V end was cut by 1 base, the J end by 5 bases, with 12 bases between.

V is TRBV28 and J is TRBJ2-4; no clear D gene. The CDR3 has 15 residues. Trimming took 6 bases from V and 0 from J, leaving 12 bases between them. Germline V gene data show CDR1 as MDHEN and CDR2 as SYDVKM. CDR3 in amino acids: CASSPGKLAKNIQYF. The CDR3 nucleotides are TGTGCCAGCAGCCCAGGAAAACTAGCCAAAAACATTCAGTACTTC.

This chain joins TRBV10-3 and TRBJ2-5; no clear D gene. Per germline, CDR1 ENHRY and CDR2 SYGVKD. The CDR3 totals 13 residues. V shed 2 bases and J shed 5 bases, with 9 bases lying between them. CDR3 in DNA: TGTGCCATCAGTGAGGTGTCAGAGGAGACCCAGTACTTC. This gives the protein CAISEVSEETQYF.

The chain recombines TRBV7-9 with TRBJ2-3; D call uncertain. The germline V gene encodes CDR1 SEHNR and CDR2 FQNEAQ (reference sequence). The germline V and J ends were trimmed by 5 bases and 2 bases, with 17 bases remaining between them. The CDR3 has 16 residues. The DNA of the CDR3 is TGTGCCAGCAGCCTCCGCAGGTTTTCTCCCACAGATACGCAGTATTTT. This encodes CASSLRRFSPTDTQYF.

Concerning this clone: The same CDR3 is also encoded by other DNA sequences in this sample. For the CDR3, the DNA is TGTGCCATCAGTTCCGGGACAGGCTCCTACGAGCAGTACTTC. It yields the protein CAISSGTGSYEQYF. V gene TRBV10-3 combines with J gene TRBJ2-7, with 8 bases fitting TRBD1. This CDR3 contains 14 residues. V was pared by 5 bases and J by 0 bases, with 3 bases of the junction left unmatched. The germline gives CDR1 ENHRY, CDR2 SYGVKD.

J is TRBJ1-3 and V is TRBV19; unclear D gene. The CDR3 runs 14 residues. V lost 6 bases to trimming and J lost 0 bases, with 9 bases between them. Germline V gene data show CDR1 as LNHDA and CDR2 as SQIVND (reference sequence). In DNA form, the CDR3 reads TGTGCCAGTAGGGCATTCTACTCTGGAAACACCATATATTTT. Amino acids: CASRAFYSGNTIYF.

The rearrangement joins TRBV5-4 to TRBJ1-2; TRBD1 agrees at 9 bases. The CDR3 consists of 13 residues. Germline CDR1 reads SGHNT; CDR2 reads YYREEE (reference sequence). J lost 6 bases, V lost 1 base, and 1 base had no gene match. The CDR3 sequence is CASSLWTGDGYTF. CDR3 DNA: TGTGCCAGCAGCTTGTGGACAGGGGATGGCTACACCTTC.

The chain has TRBV30 and TRBJ2-7; 10 bases align to TRBD2. The CDR3 has 13 residues. Germline values: CDR1 GTSNPN, CDR2 SVGIG (reference sequence). V lost 2 bases, J lost 7 bases, and 5 bases stayed unmatched. CDR3 bases: TGTGCCTGGAGTTCCGGGACTAGCGAGGAGCAGTACTTC. It translates to CAWSSGTSEEQYF.

This chain links TRBV20-1 with TRBJ2-7; tentatively, D is TRBD1 or TRBD2 (5 bases each). The CDR3 sequence is 11 residues long. Trimming removed 6 bases from V and 6 bases from J, with 12 bases in between. CDR1 is DFQATT, CDR2 SNEGSKA, per germline (reference sequence). CDR3 bases: TGCAGTGCAGGGGACCCCAGCGAGCAGTACTTC. Translating it yields CSAGDPSEQYF.